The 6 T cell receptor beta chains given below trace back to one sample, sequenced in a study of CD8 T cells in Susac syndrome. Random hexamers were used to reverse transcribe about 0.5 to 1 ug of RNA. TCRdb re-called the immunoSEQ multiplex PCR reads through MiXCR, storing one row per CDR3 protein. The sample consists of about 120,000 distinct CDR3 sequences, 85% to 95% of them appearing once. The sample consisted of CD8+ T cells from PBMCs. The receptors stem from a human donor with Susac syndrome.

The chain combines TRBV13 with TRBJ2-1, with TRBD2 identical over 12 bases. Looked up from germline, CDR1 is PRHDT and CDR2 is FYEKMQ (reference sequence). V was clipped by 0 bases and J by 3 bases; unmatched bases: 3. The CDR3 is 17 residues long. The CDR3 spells CASSLGLAGGHYNEQFF. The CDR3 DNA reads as TGTGCCAGCAGCTTAGGACTAGCGGGGGGCCACTACAATGAGCAGTTCTTC.

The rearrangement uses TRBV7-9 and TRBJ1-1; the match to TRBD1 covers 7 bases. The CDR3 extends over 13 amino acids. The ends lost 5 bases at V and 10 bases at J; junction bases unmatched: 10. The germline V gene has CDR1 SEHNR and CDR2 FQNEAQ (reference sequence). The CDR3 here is CASSIGGGGGAFF. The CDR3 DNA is TGTGCCAGCAGCATCGGAGGGGGCGGCGGAGCTTTCTTT.

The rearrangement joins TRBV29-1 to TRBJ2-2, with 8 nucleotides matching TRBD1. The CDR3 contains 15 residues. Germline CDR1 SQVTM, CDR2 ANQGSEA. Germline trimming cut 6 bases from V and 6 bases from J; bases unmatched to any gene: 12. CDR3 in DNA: TGCAGCGTCGATAACGGACAGGGAGTTTCCGGGGAGCTGTTTTTT. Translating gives CSVDNGQGVSGELFF.

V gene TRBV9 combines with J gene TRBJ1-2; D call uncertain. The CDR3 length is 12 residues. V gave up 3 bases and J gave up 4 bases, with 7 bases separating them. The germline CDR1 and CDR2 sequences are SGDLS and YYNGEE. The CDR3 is CASSDLGYGYTF. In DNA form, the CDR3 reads TGTGCCAGCAGCGACTTGGGCTATGGCTACACCTTC.

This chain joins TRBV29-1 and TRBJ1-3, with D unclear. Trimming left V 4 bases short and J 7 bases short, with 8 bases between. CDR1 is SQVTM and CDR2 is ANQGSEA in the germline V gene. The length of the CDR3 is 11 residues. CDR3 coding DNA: TGCAGCGTTGCAGCCGGTAACACCATATATTTT. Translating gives CSVAAGNTIYF.

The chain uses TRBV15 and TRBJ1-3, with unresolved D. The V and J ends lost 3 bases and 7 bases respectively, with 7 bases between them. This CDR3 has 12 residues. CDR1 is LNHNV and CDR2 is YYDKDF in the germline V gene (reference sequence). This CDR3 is CATSSGDNTIYF. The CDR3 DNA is TGTGCCACCAGCAGTGGAGACAACACCATATATTTT. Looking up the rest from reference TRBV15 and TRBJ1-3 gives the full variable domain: DAMVIQNPRYQVTQFGKPVTLSCSQTLNHNVMYWYQQKSSQAPKLLFHYYDKDFNNEADTPDNFQSRRPNTSFCFLDIRSPGLGDTAMYLCATSSGDNTIYFGEGSWLTVV.